The sequence of this TCR beta chain was determined in a study of CD8 T cells in Susac syndrome. The RNA input was about 0.5 to 1 ug, and it was reverse transcribed with random hexamers. The CDR3 of TCR beta was amplified by immunoSEQ multiplex PCR across 54 Vbeta and 13 Jbeta. TCRdb reprocessed the immunoSEQ multiplex PCR reads via MiXCR and lists one record per CDR3 protein. The table records 170,000 or so distinct CDR3 sequences, about 96% of them present only once. CD8+ and CD4+ T cells from blood underwent TCR beta sequencing. Purification of the CD8+ and CD4+ T cells relied on negative isolation, and TEMRA cells underwent FACS enrichment. The CDR3 is 15 residues long. Germline V gene sequence: CDR1 SGHVS, CDR2 FQNEAQ. Deletions cut 1 base from V and 4 bases from J, with 12 bases between.

This chain joins TRBV7-8 and TRBJ2-3; D is possibly TRBD1 or TRBD2 (5 bases each). The specimen was CD4+ T cells from PBMCs. The receptor was derived from a human donor with Susac syndrome. CDR3 region: CASSLDYRGPDTQYF. CDR3 DNA sequence: TGTGCCAGCAGCTTAGATTATCGGGGCCCAGATACGCAGTATTTT.